This T cell receptor (beta chain) was recovered during a study of CD8 T cells in Susac syndrome. Germline assignment: CDR1 LGHNA and CDR2 YNFKEQ. Trimming cost V 0 bases and J 3 bases; bases outside gene matches: 3. This CDR3 has 16 residues. Random hexamers primed reverse transcription of 0.5 to 1 ug RNA. TCRdb redid the calling of the immunoSEQ multiplex PCR reads with MiXCR, one entry per CDR3 protein. The table has around 280,000 distinct CDR3 sequences, approximately 81% seen once. Both CD4+ and CD8+ T cells were negatively isolated, and TEMRA cells underwent FACS enrichment. The rearrangement joins TRBV4-2 to TRBJ2-2; 8 bases align to TRBD2. Specimen: CD8+ T cells from PBMCs. The clonotype comes from a human donor with multiple sclerosis. The CDR3 nucleotides are TGTGCCAGCAGCCAAGACGGGAGGGCCTACACCGGGGAGCTGTTTTTT. Its protein product is CASSQDGRAYTGELFF.